These 27 T cell receptor beta chains share one sample of origin, sequenced in a study of technical replicates of blood from several donors. TCRdb's table, derived via immunoSEQ multiplex PCR, lists solely in-frame clones and lacks some. Of 60,000 to 65,000 clones listed, more than 75% are singletons. The specimen was PBMCs. The receptors stem from a human donor in good health. Some clones in this sample may be carry-over from other donors' samples.

Here the CDR3 reads CASSPWGRVEQYF. The CDR3 DNA sequence: TGTGCCAGCAGCCCGTGGGGGCGCGTCGAGCAGTACTTC. V is TRBV14 and J is TRBJ2-7, with D perhaps matching TRBD1 (6 bases). Between the trimmed V and J ends, which lost 4 bases and 6 bases, there was a span of 13 bases. The CDR3 loop spans 13 amino acids. Germline assignment: CDR1 SGHDN and CDR2 FVKESK.

The CDR3 loop reads CASSAGTRQETQYF. The CDR3 DNA sequence: TGTGCCAGCAGCGCCGGGACACGCCAAGAGACCCAGTACTTC. The chain joins TRBV5-8 to TRBJ2-5, with D perhaps TRBD1 (6 bases). V was clipped by 4 bases and J by 1 base, with 11 bases between them. Germline V gene data show CDR1 as SGHTS and CDR2 as YDEGEE. This CDR3 region has 14 residues.

This rearrangement joins TRBV7-8 to TRBJ2-7; 7 bases line up with TRBD2. With V trimmed by 5 bases and J by 0 bases, 7 bases remained unmatched. The germline gives CDR1 SGHVS, CDR2 FQNEAQ. This CDR3 region has 15 residues. Here the CDR3 DNA reads TGTGCCAGCAGCACACCGGGACTACCCTCCTACGAGCAGTACTTC. It yields the protein CASSTPGLPSYEQYF.

This CDR3 reads CASSPGSNYGYTF. The CDR3 region has the DNA TGTGCCAGCAGCCCAGGGTCTAACTATGGCTACACCTTC. V gene TRBV6-6 combines with J gene TRBJ1-2; possible D gene TRBD1, 5 bases. Germline CDR1 reads MNHNY; CDR2 reads SVGAGI (reference sequence). V shed 6 bases and J shed 0 bases, with 8 bases lying between them. CDR3 length: 13 residues.

This sequence joins TRBV21-1 and TRBJ2-1; the D segment call TRBD2 is taken from the table without a DNA check. TRBV21-1 counts as a pseudogene. The CDR3 sequence is 15 residues long. The CDR3 protein is CASSKECASTNEQFF. The CDR3 nucleotides read TGTGCCAGCAGCAAAGAATGTGCATCTACCAATGAGCAGTTCTTC.

The chain carries TRBV19 and TRBJ2-7; tentative D call: TRBD2 (6 bases). Germline-derived CDR1 and CDR2 are LNHDA and SQIVND (reference sequence). The length of the CDR3 is 13 residues. V lost 10 bases and J lost 2, with 15 bases in between. CDR3 DNA sequence: TGTGCCACCCGAACTGGGGGGACCTACGAGCAGTACTTC. It translates to CATRTGGTYEQYF.

The chain recombines TRBV5-1 with TRBJ1-5; no clear D gene. With 2 bases removed from V and 1 base from J, the gap between germline ends came to 10 bases. Germline V gives CDR1 SGHRS, CDR2 YFSETQ. This CDR3 comprises 15 residues. CDR3 DNA sequence: TGCGCCAGCAGCTTAGGGAGCTCGAGCAATCAGCCCCAGCATTTT. This codes for CASSLGSSSNQPQHF.

CDR3 sequence (DNA): TGCGCCAGCAGCTTGGTACCTAGCGGGAACTATGAGCAGTTCTTC. It yields the protein CASSLVPSGNYEQFF. J is TRBJ2-1 and V is TRBV5-1; TRBD2 matches at 9 bases. With V trimmed by 0 bases and J by 8 bases, 6 bases remained unmatched. CDR1 and CDR2 (germline): SGHRS, YFSETQ. The CDR3 totals 15 residues.

The J gene is TRBJ2-5, the V gene TRBV7-8; D is unresolved. Germline V gene sequence: CDR1 SGHVS, CDR2 FQNEAQ. The CDR3 has 13 residues. Trimming took off 5 bases at V and 5 bases at J, with 12 bases between the two ends. The DNA of the CDR3 is TGTGCCAGCAGCGCCCGCCCCAGGGAGACCCAGTACTTC. It is translated as CASSARPRETQYF. The full variable domain, its missing parts supplied by reference TRBV7-8 and TRBJ2-5, is GAGVSQSPRYKVAKRGQDVALRCDPISGHVSLFWYQQALGQGPEFLTYFQNEAQLDKSGLPSDRFFAERPEGSVSTLKIQRTQQEDSAVYLCASSARPRETQYFGPGTRLLVL.

The gene calls are TRBV11-1 and TRBJ2-1, with D unclear. Trimming took off 2 bases at V and 8 bases at J, with 10 bases between the two ends. Germline CDR1 SGHAT, CDR2 FQDESV (reference sequence). CDR3 length: 13 amino acids. The CDR3 reads CASSLLGGYEQFF. CDR3 coding DNA: TGTGCCAGCAGCTTATTAGGCGGTTATGAGCAGTTCTTC.

The chain joins TRBV9 to TRBJ2-1; perhaps TRBD2 as D (7 bases). Germline CDR1 and CDR2: SGDLS and YYNGEE. Trimming took 1 base from V and 10 from J, leaving 12 bases between them. The CDR3 totals 13 residues. The CDR3, as DNA: TGTGCCAGCAGCGTAATGAGGGGGGGGGAGCAGTTCTTC. It translates to CASSVMRGGEQFF.

The rearrangement joins TRBV12-5 to TRBJ1-4, with D unclear. CDR1 is LGHNT and CDR2 is FRNRAP in the germline V gene. The length of the CDR3 is 15 residues. V was cut by 5 bases and J by 2 bases, with 12 bases left in between. CDR3 sequence: CASGPLSRTNEKLFF. For the CDR3, the DNA is TGTGCTAGTGGTCCCCTGAGTCGGACTAATGAAAAACTGTTTTTT.

The chain is built from TRBV12-5 and TRBJ1-4; possibly TRBD1 for D (5 bases). CDR1 is LGHNT, CDR2 FRNRAP, per germline. V lost 4 bases, J lost 4 bases, and 16 bases lay in between. The CDR3 has 16 amino acids. CDR3 coding DNA: TGTGCTAGTGGTTGGGGGGGGTCCGGGGTTAATGAAAAACTGTTTTTT. Amino acid sequence: CASGWGGSGVNEKLFF.

The chain recombines TRBV7-3 with TRBJ2-3; TRBD2 is a possible D gene (5 bases). V lost 2 bases and J 5 bases, leaving 11 bases between the germline ends. Germline V gives CDR1 SGHTA, CDR2 FQGTGA. CDR3 length equals 14 residues. CDR3 nucleotides: TGTGCCAGCAGCTTAGTCCCCGCGGGAGATACGCAGTATTTT. This codes for CASSLVPAGDTQYF.

The chain is built from TRBV11-1 and TRBJ1-6; no clear D. The CDR3 runs to 14 residues. In germline, CDR1 is SGHAT, CDR2 FQDESV (reference sequence). V lost 5 bases, J lost 2 bases, and 7 bases lay in between. The CDR3 is CASSPQTYNSPLHF. For the CDR3, the DNA is TGTGCCAGCAGCCCCCAAACCTATAATTCACCCCTCCACTTT.

The chain is built from TRBV12-2 and TRBJ1-1; the D call in the table, TRBD1, was not verified against the DNA. TRBV12-2 is noted as a pseudogene. The CDR3 is 13 residues long. As DNA, the CDR3 is TGTGCAAGTCGCTTAGCTAGCGACAGGGAAGCTTTCTTT. Residues: CASRLASDREAFF.

V and J are TRBV5-4 and TRBJ2-7; D gene ambiguous. Trimming pared 3 bases from V and 3 bases from J, leaving 4 bases between. Per the germline V gene, CDR1 is SGHNT and CDR2 is YYREEE (reference sequence). This CDR3 region has 11 residues. The CDR3: CASSSDYEQYF. CDR3 nucleotides: TGTGCCAGCAGCTCAGACTACGAGCAGTACTTC.

This clone occurred once. The chain couples TRBV21-1 to TRBJ2-7; the table's D call, TRBD2, has no DNA check behind it. TRBV21-1 is recorded as a pseudogene. The CDR3 runs to 15 residues. For the CDR3, the DNA is TGTGCCAGCTGGGGGACTAGCGGGAGGGCCCACGAGCAGTACTTC. It translates to CASWGTSGRAHEQYF.

V is TRBV7-2 and J is TRBJ1-1; D possibly corresponds to TRBD1 (6 bases). Trimming removed 1 base at V and 6 bases at J, with 9 bases between. This CDR3 is 13 amino acids long. In germline, CDR1 is SGHTA, CDR2 FQGNSA. The CDR3 DNA sequence: TGTGCCAGCAGCTTAGTGGGGGCCGCTGAAGCTTTCTTT. It codes for CASSLVGAAEAFF.

In DNA form, the CDR3 reads TGTGCCGGTCGACAGGGCTCGCATGAGCAGTTCTTC. As protein: CAGRQGSHEQFF. V usage is TRBV5-3 and J usage is TRBJ2-1, with 7 nucleotides matching TRBD1. Being an ORF, TRBV5-3 has a function that is uncertain. J was trimmed by 8 bases and V by 10 bases; bases with no gene match: 9. This CDR3 spans 12 amino acids.

The V call is TRBV4-3, the J call TRBJ2-3; tentative D call: TRBD1 (8 bases). CDR3 length: 15 amino acids. Trimming cost V 4 bases and J 3 bases, with 14 bases left between them. CDR1 is LGHNA, CDR2 YSLEER, per germline. The CDR3 protein is CASSRTGGGTDTQYF. In nucleotides, the CDR3 is TGCGCCAGCAGCCGAACAGGGGGGGGGACAGATACGCAGTATTTT.

The chain uses TRBV15 and TRBJ2-7; 10 bases line up with TRBD2. V was pared by 0 bases and J by 3 bases, with 5 bases of the junction left unmatched. This CDR3 is built from 16 residues. Germline CDR1 reads LNHNV; CDR2 reads YYDKDF (reference sequence). CDR3 sequence reads: CATSRDSGGRYYEQYF. The CDR3 DNA reads as TGTGCCACCAGCAGAGATAGCGGGGGGCGATACTACGAGCAGTACTTC.

The chain employs TRBV19 and TRBJ1-2; 7 nucleotides align to TRBD1. Per the germline V gene, CDR1 is LNHDA and CDR2 is SQIVND (reference sequence). Unmatched junction bases numbered 20, after V lost 6 bases and J lost 4 bases. CDR3 size: 18 residues. CDR3 amino acids: CASSRRKRLTGFSYGYTF. The CDR3 DNA reads TGTGCCAGTAGCCGACGTAAGAGGTTGACAGGGTTCAGCTATGGCTACACCTTC.

The chain couples TRBV30 to TRBJ1-4; D remains ambiguous. Germline CDR1 is GTSNPN and CDR2 is SVGIG (reference sequence). Trimming removed 5 bases at V and 8 bases at J, with 12 bases between. CDR3 size: 12 residues. The DNA for the CDR3 is TGTGCCTGGGCAGAGAGGAGGGAAAAACTGTTTTTT. This sequence encodes CAWAERREKLFF.

The chain uses TRBV2 and TRBJ2-7, with D possibly TRBD2 on 6 matching bases. V was cut by 3 bases and J by 4 bases, with 19 bases left in between. Germline loops: CDR1 SNHLY, CDR2 FYNNEI. CDR3 size: 16 residues. CDR3 DNA sequence: TGTGCCAGCAGTGATATTTCCGGGAGCCGTTTTTACGAGCAGTACTTC. It is translated as CASSDISGSRFYEQYF.

This chain links TRBV5-4 with TRBJ2-7; D ambiguous. Germline CDR1 and CDR2: SGHNT and YYREEE (reference sequence). This CDR3 is built from 13 residues. The germline V and J ends were trimmed by 2 bases and 5 bases, with 11 bases remaining between them. CDR3 sequence (DNA): TGTGCCAGCAGCTTTCCTAGTGACGACGAGCAGTACTTC. It codes for CASSFPSDDEQYF.

Comments on this clone: Relative to the germline gene, one junction end is altered; a read error may explain this. The V gene is TRBV19, the J gene TRBJ1-5; D not resolved. This CDR3 is built from 13 residues. Germline lookup yields CDR1 LNHDA and CDR2 SQIVND (reference sequence). CDR3 nucleotide sequence: TGTGCCAGTGCCCGCCTAAGCACTCAGCCCCAGCATTTT. This translates into CASARLSTQPQHF.